The clone carrying this T cell receptor (beta chain) was recorded at least ten times. The antigen is not known. Researchers took RNA transcripts and amplified the TCR beta CDR3 regions from them. The HTBI primer set served for first-round RT-PCR of the TCR CDR3. MiXCR was run by TCRdb on the multiplex PCR reads, yielding one entry per CDR3 protein. The data hold about 560,000 distinct CDR3 sequences, with about 15% observed a single time. This sample was taken from a study of T cells in Graves' hyperthyroidism and ophthalmopathy. Study results and caveats: By a 13 V-J model, ophthalmopathy was set apart from stable hyperthyroidism.

CDR3 length: 13 amino acids. Per the germline V gene, CDR1 is SGHAT and CDR2 is FQNNGV. V dropped 3 bases and J dropped 5 bases, with 7 bases sitting between them. Stable Graves' hyperthyroidism meant no ophthalmopathy progression within 18 months. Each 10 ml fresh peripheral blood draw supplied the PBMCs. The sequence derives from a woman in her forties with Graves' hyperthyroidism. Sequenced material: blood. This rearrangement joins TRBV11-2 to TRBJ2-2; D call uncertain. CDR3 amino acids: CASSFMGTGELFF. The CDR3 bases are TGTGCCAGCAGCTTTATGGGAACCGGGGAGCTGTTTTTT.